The T cell receptor beta chain under discussion was sequenced for a study of T cell responses to AZD1222 COVID-19 vaccine. In germline, CDR1 is LNHDA, CDR2 SQIVND (reference sequence). Trimming stripped 1 base from V and 4 bases from J, with 13 bases between. CDR3 length equals 15 residues. Only in-frame clones appear in the TCRdb table, and some are missing; sequencing was by immunoSEQ multiplex PCR. Of 170,000 or so clones listed, 90% were seen once; the top ten hold 2.5% to 3.5%. This sequence originates from an adult in good health. The specimen was peripheral blood, collected on day 0 of AZD1222 vaccination. The rearrangement uses TRBV19 and TRBJ1-1, with TRBD1 as a possible D gene (5 bases). The CDR3 region is CASSIAEGGGTEAFF. CDR3 coding DNA: TGTGCCAGTAGTATAGCTGAGGGTGGGGGCACTGAAGCTTTCTTT.